Listed here are 24 T cell receptor beta chains from one sample, sequenced in a study of cytomegalovirus exposure and HLA in healthy donors. In the PCR, 60 Vbeta and 13 Jbeta primers were used. Some clones are missing from TCRdb's copy, which holds only in-frame ones; the method was immunoSEQ multiplex PCR. This sample carries about 110,000 clones, approximately 79% of them seen once, and the ten largest clones take around 3%. What was sequenced was PBMCs. These TCRs come from a woman aged 40 to 50 in good health and CMV-seronegative.

This chain connects TRBV28 to TRBJ1-6; 9 nucleotides line up with TRBD1. The CDR3 runs 16 residues. Germline V gene sequence: CDR1 MDHEN, CDR2 SYDVKM. The V gene end was trimmed by 5 bases and the J gene end by 4 bases; junction bases not matched to a gene: 6. The chain's CDR3 is CASSLPGQGYNSPLHF. In DNA form, the CDR3 reads TGTGCCAGCAGTCTCCCGGGACAGGGATATAATTCACCCCTCCACTTT.

The chain joins TRBV5-6 to TRBJ2-7, with a weak D call TRBD2 (5 bases). Germline assignment: CDR1 SGHDT and CDR2 YYEEEE. The ends were cut back, 2 bases at V and 5 bases at J, with 8 bases in the middle. This CDR3 spans 12 amino acids. The CDR3 region is CASSLTGNEQYF. DNA of the CDR3: TGTGCCAGCAGCTTAACGGGGAACGAGCAGTACTTC.

This clone was seen just once. The CDR3 is CASSPGGSTDTQYF. The CDR3 nucleotides are TGTGCCAGCTCTCCGGGTGGGAGCACAGATACGCAGTATTTT. V usage is TRBV19 and J usage is TRBJ2-3; D is ambiguous. V was clipped by 9 bases and J by 0 bases, with 13 bases between them. The V gene's germline CDR1 is LNHDA and CDR2 SQIVND (reference sequence). The CDR3 has 14 residues.

This chain links TRBV10-3 with TRBJ1-1; TRBD1 matches 9 bases. The CDR3 consists of 16 residues. Germline V gives CDR1 ENHRY, CDR2 SYGVKD. With 7 bases clipped from V and 4 bases from J, the junction kept 13 bases outside the gene matches. Here the CDR3 DNA reads TGTGCCATCACCGAGGGACAGGGAGGTAGTGGCACTGAAGCTTTCTTT. Its translation is CAITEGQGGSGTEAFF.

This clone appeared once. The chain employs TRBV11-2 and TRBJ1-6; D not resolved. Germline CDR1 and CDR2: SGHAT and FQNNGV. CDR3 size: 14 residues. V lost 2 bases and J 10 bases, leaving 12 bases between the germline ends. The CDR3 DNA is TGTGCCAGCAGCTTACCTTACAGAGGGTCACCCCTCCACTTT. Its protein product is CASSLPYRGSPLHF.

The rearrangement joins TRBV30 to TRBJ2-1; the match to TRBD2 covers 13 bases. CDR1 and CDR2 from the germline V gene are GTSNPN and SVGIG (reference sequence). The CDR3 length is 16 residues. The V segment lost 2 bases and the J segment 8 bases; nucleotides outside the gene matches: 9. The CDR3 loop reads CAWSPGTSGASDEQFF. The CDR3, as DNA: TGTGCCTGGAGTCCTGGGACTAGCGGGGCCTCTGATGAGCAGTTCTTC.

The chain has TRBV11-2 and TRBJ1-4; D is uncertain. Per germline, CDR1 SGHAT and CDR2 FQNNGV. The CDR3 has 15 amino acids. V was trimmed by 5 bases and J by 4 bases, leaving 14 bases between them. CDR3 loop: CASSLRVTGNEKLFF. The CDR3 coding sequence is TGTGCCAGCAGCCTCCGTGTAACGGGTAATGAAAAACTGTTTTTT.

This clone was counted a few times. DNA for the CDR3: TGTGCCAGCAGCTTCTCAATTGGGGGACAGATGAACGAGCAGTACTTC. Protein sequence: CASSFSIGGQMNEQYF. This chain connects TRBV9 to TRBJ2-7; TRBD1 aligns across 7 bases. Germline-derived CDR1 and CDR2 are SGDLS and YYNGEE. CDR3 length: 16 residues. Unmatched junction bases numbered 15, after V lost 4 bases and J lost 5 bases.

J is TRBJ2-3 and V is TRBV7-9; 12 bases align to TRBD1. V dropped 0 bases and J dropped 4; count of bases not matched to a gene: 8. Germline CDR1 and CDR2: SEHNR and FQNEAQ (reference sequence). The CDR3 consists of 18 residues. The CDR3 DNA sequence: TGTGCCAGCAGCTTAGCATTGGGACAGGGGGCATCGTCAGATACGCAGTATTTT. Protein sequence: CASSLALGQGASSDTQYF.

The rearrangement uses TRBV4-3 and TRBJ1-3; D gene ambiguous. The length of the CDR3 is 16 residues. Per germline, CDR1 LGHNA and CDR2 YSLEER. Trimming left V 0 bases short and J 0 bases short, with 9 bases between. CDR3 residues: CASSQDNTDSGNTIYF. The CDR3 DNA reads TGCGCCAGCAGCCAAGATAATACAGACTCTGGAAACACCATATATTTT.

The chain carries TRBV7-8 and TRBJ2-6; 8 bases align to TRBD1. V lost 5 bases, J lost 4 bases, and 10 bases stayed unmatched. The CDR3 is 17 residues long. Germline V gives CDR1 SGHVS, CDR2 FQNEAQ. CDR3 DNA: TGTGCCAGCAGCCTATCTCCCAGGGGGCGGGGGGCCAACGTCCTGACTTTC. Translating gives CASSLSPRGRGANVLTF.

The genes are TRBV30 and TRBJ2-3; 7 positions match TRBD2. CDR1 and CDR2 (germline): GTSNPN, SVGIG (reference sequence). The length of the CDR3 is 14 residues. Trimming cost V 8 bases and J 2 bases; bases outside gene matches: 10. CDR3: CASRGGTTTDTQYF. CDR3 nucleotides: TGTGCCAGTCGTGGGGGGACTACCACAGATACGCAGTATTTT.

The chain combines TRBV7-2 with TRBJ2-7; possible D gene TRBD2, 6 bases. V lost 4 bases to trimming and J lost 0 bases, with 13 bases between them. CDR1 and CDR2 (germline): SGHTA, FQGNSA. The CDR3 is 15 residues long. The CDR3, as DNA: TGTGCCAGCAGCTATAAGGGACTCGTCTCCTACGAGCAGTACTTC. Protein sequence: CASSYKGLVSYEQYF.

The chain couples TRBV18 to TRBJ1-2, with 9 bases lining up with TRBD1. This CDR3 contains 15 residues. J was trimmed by 6 bases and V by 1 base; bases with no gene match: 6. Germline-derived CDR1 and CDR2 are KGHSH and LQKENI. The CDR3 loop is CASSPLSGTGNGYTF. The CDR3 coding sequence is TGTGCCAGCTCACCACTATCTGGGACAGGGAATGGCTACACCTTC.

The chain is built from TRBV11-2 and TRBJ2-5, with 8 bases fitting TRBD2. V lost 0 bases, J lost 5 bases, and 2 bases stayed unmatched. The CDR3 runs 14 residues. Germline values: CDR1 SGHAT, CDR2 FQNNGV. The CDR3 loop is CASSLDTGGETQYF. The CDR3 nucleotides are TGTGCCAGCAGCTTAGATACGGGGGGGGAGACCCAGTACTTC. The whole variable domain, filled in from reference TRBV11-2 and TRBJ2-5, reads EAGVAQSPRYKIIEKRQSVAFWCNPISGHATLYWYQQILGQGPKLLIQFQNNGVVDDSQLPKDRFSAERLKGVDSTLKIQPAKLEDSAVYLCASSLDTGGETQYFGPGTRLLVL.

The chain combines TRBV19 with TRBJ1-5, with TRBD1 matching 8 bases. The germline V gene encodes CDR1 LNHDA and CDR2 SQIVND (reference sequence). This CDR3 is built from 16 residues. V lost 3 bases, J lost 5 bases, and 9 bases stayed unmatched. CDR3 region: CASSMRAGGRDQPQHF. The CDR3 DNA reads as TGTGCCAGTAGTATGAGGGCAGGGGGCAGGGATCAGCCCCAGCATTTT.

The CDR3, as DNA: TGTGCCAGCGTTCTTTCGGGGGGGCACCAGCCCCAGCATTTT. It encodes CASVLSGGHQPQHF. The chain combines TRBV6-1 with TRBJ1-5, with a tentative D call TRBD1 (6 bases). This CDR3 contains 14 residues. V lost 8 bases and J lost 7, with 18 bases in between. Germline values: CDR1 MNHNS, CDR2 SASEGT.

The chain combines TRBV7-2 with TRBJ2-7, with 7 nucleotides matching TRBD1. V gave up 5 bases and J gave up 3 bases; unmatched junction bases: 10. This CDR3 has 15 amino acids. Germline V gene sequence: CDR1 SGHTA, CDR2 FQGNSA. The CDR3 sequence is CASSPDGTDFYEQYF. Written as DNA, the CDR3 is TGTGCCAGCAGCCCTGATGGGACAGACTTCTACGAGCAGTACTTC.

The chain is built from TRBV29-1 and TRBJ1-2, with D hard to call. Germline V lookup: CDR1 SQVTM, CDR2 ANQGSEA. The CDR3 extends over 13 amino acids. V was clipped by 4 bases and J by 1 base, with 10 bases between them. The CDR3 here is CSVGSPSNYGYTF. The CDR3 bases are TGCAGCGTTGGATCGCCGAGTAACTATGGCTACACCTTC.

V is TRBV6-1 and J is TRBJ2-5, with a tentative D call TRBD1 (5 bases). CDR3 length: 15 residues. Per germline, CDR1 MNHNS and CDR2 SASEGT. V was trimmed by 7 bases and J by 5 bases, leaving 20 bases between them. This CDR3 reads CASNPGSLGLETQYF. In nucleotides, the CDR3 is TGTGCCAGCAATCCAGGGTCCCTGGGGTTGGAGACCCAGTACTTC.

V usage is TRBV2 and J usage is TRBJ1-2, with 7 bases aligning to TRBD1. Unmatched junction bases numbered 6, after V lost 5 bases and J lost 6 bases. The CDR3 is 13 residues long. From germline, CDR1 is SNHLY and CDR2 FYNNEI. The CDR3 nucleotides read TGTGCCAGCAGTCGACAGGGAGCGGATGGCTACACCTTC. Residues: CASSRQGADGYTF. The complete variable domain, with remaining parts taken from reference TRBV2 and TRBJ1-2, reads EPEVTQTPSHQVTQMGQEVILRCVPISNHLYFYWYRQILGQKVEFLVSFYNNEISEKSEIFDDQFSVERPDGSNFTLKIRSTKLEDSAMYFCASSRQGADGYTFGSGTRLTVV.

The CDR3 DNA sequence: TGTGCCAGCAATCAGGGACAGGGGCTTCCAGGCTATGGCTACACCTTC. Its protein product is CASNQGQGLPGYGYTF. The chain uses TRBV2 and TRBJ1-2, with TRBD1 identical over 10 bases. This CDR3 has 16 residues. The germline CDR1 and CDR2 sequences are SNHLY and FYNNEI. J lost 4 bases, V lost 7 bases, and 12 bases had no gene match.

The chain employs TRBV2 and TRBJ2-2, with 7 bases lining up with TRBD1. This CDR3 region has 14 residues. V lost 8 bases, J lost 1 base, and 4 bases stayed unmatched. Looked up from germline, CDR1 is SNHLY and CDR2 is FYNNEI. CDR3 sequence: CASQDRVNTGELFF. In nucleotides, the CDR3 is TGTGCCAGCCAAGACAGGGTGAACACCGGGGAGCTGTTTTTT.

The chain recombines TRBV5-1 with TRBJ2-5; the D is unclear. Trimming pared 0 bases from V and 1 base from J, leaving 10 bases between. The CDR3 loop spans 15 amino acids. The V gene's germline CDR1 is SGHRS and CDR2 YFSETQ. The chain's CDR3 is CASSLAAATQETQYF. The CDR3 DNA follows: TGCGCCAGCAGCTTGGCCGCGGCGACCCAAGAGACCCAGTACTTC.